The T cell receptor beta chain described here comes from a study of technical replicates of blood from a few donors. Sequenced by immunoSEQ multiplex PCR; TCRdb stores in-frame clones only, minus some. Among roughly 62,000 clones listed, roughly nine tenths were seen once. CDR1 SEHNR and CDR2 FQNEAQ come from the germline V gene (reference sequence). The V gene end was trimmed by 1 base and the J gene end by 4 bases; junction bases not matched to a gene: 7. The CDR3 is 16 amino acids. The rearrangement joins TRBV7-9 to TRBJ2-1, with 7 bases fitting TRBD2. The clonotype comes from a human donor in good health. Some clones in this sample may be carry-over from other donors' samples. Sequenced: PBMCs. The DNA for the CDR3 is TGTGCCAGCAGCTTAGGGCTAGCGGAACTATACAATGAGCAGTTCTTC. Translation: CASSLGLAELYNEQFF.